The 30 T cell receptor beta chains presented below share a single source sample, sequenced in a study of regulatory T cells in long-lasting Graves disease. Arm-PCR of CDR3 regions and iRepertoire HTBI primers were the basis on which TCR beta libraries were built. TCRdb re-called the multiplex PCR reads with MiXCR, one entry per CDR3 protein. The data show 420,000 or so distinct CDR3 sequences, about 16% seen once. The time point was: newly diagnosed GD, antithyroid drugs for less than 3 months. Following extraction of RNA from PBMCs, that RNA was used to make the TCR library. This same sample was also taken into another study, of T cells in Graves' hyperthyroidism and ophthalmopathy.

The sample consisted of peripheral blood mononuclear cells (PBMCs), taken at new diagnosis, from a patient treated with antithyroid drugs. The receptors stem from a woman younger than 35 with Graves disease.

This chain uses TRBV5-1 with TRBJ2-3; a weak D match, TRBD1 (6 bases). Per germline, CDR1 SGHRS and CDR2 YFSETQ. The CDR3 has 17 residues. V was clipped by 4 bases and J by 1 base, with 19 bases between them. CDR3 amino acids: CASSPFPPRQGTDTQYF. CDR3 nucleotides: TGCGCCAGCAGCCCCTTTCCCCCGAGACAGGGCACAGATACGCAGTATTTT.

This clonotype was counted at least ten times. The J gene is TRBJ2-7, the V gene TRBV28; either TRBD1 or TRBD2 may supply D (5 bases each). CDR1 is MDHEN, CDR2 SYDVKM, per germline. V dropped 7 bases and J dropped 0 bases, with 16 bases sitting between them. The CDR3 consists of 15 residues. CDR3 DNA: TGTGCCAGCATCGTCGGGACCGCGAACTCCTACGAGCAGTACTTC. It specifies CASIVGTANSYEQYF.

This clonotype was observed many times. V usage is TRBV30 and J usage is TRBJ2-1, with 7 bases identical to TRBD2. V shed 2 bases and J 10 bases; nucleotides not matched to a gene: 5. CDR1 and CDR2 (germline): GTSNPN, SVGIG (reference sequence). The CDR3 has 12 residues. The CDR3 region is CAWSPTGGEQFF. For the CDR3, the DNA is TGTGCCTGGAGTCCTACCGGGGGGGAGCAGTTCTTC. Together with reference TRBV30 and TRBJ2-1, the CDR3 gives the full variable domain: SQTIHQWPATLVQPVGSPLSLECTVEGTSNPNLYWYRQAAGRGLQLLFYSVGIGQISSEVPQNLSASRPQDRQFILSSKKLLLSDSGFYLCAWSPTGGEQFFGPGTRLTVL.

This clonotype was observed a handful of times. The CDR3 spells CASSRKRVTNTGELFF. Here the CDR3 DNA reads TGTGCCAGCAGCAGAAAGCGGGTCACGAACACCGGGGAGCTGTTTTTT. V usage is TRBV7-2 and J usage is TRBJ2-2, with D possibly matching TRBD2 (6 bases). V was trimmed by 5 bases and J by 0 bases, leaving 13 bases between them. Germline CDR1 SGHTA, CDR2 FQGNSA. This CDR3 comprises 16 residues. The complete variable domain, with remaining parts taken from reference TRBV7-2 and TRBJ2-2, reads GAGVSQSPSNKVTEKGKDVELRCDPISGHTALYWYRQSLGQGLEFLIYFQGNSAPDKSGLPSDRFSAERTGGSVSTLTIQRTQQEDSAVYLCASSRKRVTNTGELFFGEGSRLTVL.

At least ten counts were recorded for this clonotype. This rearrangement joins TRBV29-1 to TRBJ2-3; D unresolved. CDR1 is SQVTM, CDR2 ANQGSEA, per germline. The V and J ends lost 6 bases and 0 bases respectively, with 7 bases between them. CDR3 length: 12 residues. CDR3 amino acids: CSVEFSTDTQYF. CDR3 DNA: TGCAGCGTAGAGTTCAGCACAGATACGCAGTATTTT.

This clonotype was picked up many times. The chain recombines TRBV12-3 or TRBV12-4 with TRBJ1-1; tentatively, D is TRBD1 (6 bases). The CDR3 spans 14 residues. V was pared by 3 bases and J by 1 base, with 9 bases between. The CDR3 region is CASSFGTPNTEAFF. DNA for the CDR3: TGTGCCAGCAGTTTCGGGACACCGAACACTGAAGCTTTCTTT.

The chain couples TRBV6-5 to TRBJ2-1; 7 nucleotides match TRBD2. CDR3 size: 14 residues. Germline lookup yields CDR1 MNHEY and CDR2 SVGAGI. V lost 4 bases, J lost 3 bases, and 3 bases stayed unmatched. The CDR3 reads CASSSLADYNEQFF. The CDR3 DNA follows: TGTGCCAGCAGTTCCCTAGCGGACTACAATGAGCAGTTCTTC.

This clonotype was seen once. The J gene is TRBJ2-7, the V gene TRBV7-9; 8 bases map to TRBD1. Germline CDR1 and CDR2: SEHNR and FQNEAQ (reference sequence). The CDR3 is made up of 19 amino acids. With V trimmed by 0 bases and J by 9 bases, 22 bases remained unmatched. The CDR3 loop is CASSLAGRGRGQDPMGQYF. The CDR3 coding sequence is TGTGCCAGCAGCTTAGCGGGCAGGGGACGGGGACAGGATCCAATGGGGCAGTACTTC.

This clonotype was counted ten times or more. V is TRBV27 and J is TRBJ1-1, with D perhaps TRBD1 (5 bases). CDR3 length: 15 residues. Between the trimmed V and J ends, which lost 3 bases and 5 bases, there was a span of 16 bases. Germline V gene data show CDR1 as MNHEY and CDR2 as SMNVEV (reference sequence). This CDR3 reads CASSLVGGIGTEAFF. In DNA, the CDR3 is TGTGCCAGCAGTTTGGTTGGGGGGATAGGTACTGAAGCTTTCTTT.

This clonotype appeared many times. One end of the junction is discordant with germline, which a read error may explain. J is TRBJ2-3 and V is TRBV7-9; TRBD1 or TRBD2 may be the D gene (5 bases each). The germline V gene has CDR1 SEHNR and CDR2 FQNEAQ (reference sequence). This CDR3 region has 17 residues. The DNA of the CDR3 is TGTGCCAGCACCTTAGGTCCCCGGGACGAGACGGTTTGGAGGCAGTATTTT. Translation gives CASTLGPRDETVWRQYF.

The chain joins TRBV20-1 to TRBJ1-2; 9 bases are shared with TRBD1. Per the germline V gene, CDR1 is DFQATT and CDR2 is SNEGSKA (reference sequence). This CDR3 spans 13 amino acids. The trim removed 6 bases at V and 4 bases at J, leaving 6 bases unmatched. The CDR3 DNA is TGCAGTGCCCTGGGACAGGGCATCTATGGCTACACCTTC. Translation gives CSALGQGIYGYTF.

In its sample, this clonotype was seen many times. The gene calls are TRBV27 and TRBJ2-1; 11 nucleotides match TRBD2. Germline V CDR1 and CDR2: MNHEY, SMNVEV (reference sequence). CDR3 length: 14 amino acids. V dropped 5 bases and J dropped 9; count of bases not matched to a gene: 6. In DNA form, the CDR3 reads TGTGCCAGCAGTAAACTAGCGGGAGAAGGTGAGCAGTTCTTC. Its translation is CASSKLAGEGEQFF.

Of note for this clonotype: A junction boundary mismatches the germline segment, possibly from a read error. The gene calls are TRBV28 and TRBJ2-7; TRBD2 is a possible D gene (6 bases). Per germline, CDR1 MDHEN and CDR2 SYDVKM. The CDR3 spans 11 residues. The CDR3 spells CASSSGRKSSF. CDR3 DNA sequence: TGTGCCAGCAGTTCCGGGAGAAAGAGTTCTTTC.

This clonotype was recorded many times. The chain employs TRBV3-1 and TRBJ2-7; 7 positions agree with TRBD1. This CDR3 is built from 14 residues. The ends lost 6 bases at V and 2 bases at J; junction bases unmatched: 7. Germline CDR1 is LGHDT and CDR2 is YNNKEL (reference sequence). CDR3 in DNA: TGTGCCAGCAGTCCCCCCGGGACAGCCTACGAGCAGTACTTC. Residues: CASSPPGTAYEQYF.

This clonotype was found a few times. V is TRBV6-1 and J is TRBJ2-2, with 11 bases matching TRBD2. J gave up 0 bases and V 5 bases, and 8 bases lay outside the gene matches. The CDR3 is 18 amino acids. Germline V gene data show CDR1 as MNHNS and CDR2 as SASEGT. The CDR3 region is CASSPMTSGTTNTGELFF. Written as DNA, the CDR3 is TGTGCCAGCAGTCCCATGACTAGCGGGACTACGAACACCGGGGAGCTGTTTTTT.

The chain carries TRBV11-2 and TRBJ1-3, with no clear D. CDR3 length: 15 residues. The germline gives CDR1 SGHAT, CDR2 FQNNGV. The V gene lost 3 bases and the J gene lost 0 bases, with 9 bases spanning the gap. This CDR3 reads CASSLALGSGNTIYF. Written as DNA, the CDR3 is TGTGCCAGCAGCTTGGCGTTAGGCTCTGGAAACACCATATATTTT.

The V call is TRBV7-2, the J call TRBJ2-7; D is perhaps TRBD1 (7 bases). CDR1 SGHTA and CDR2 FQGNSA come from the germline V gene. Trimming shortened V by 4 bases and J by 4 bases, and 17 bases separated the two germline ends. The CDR3 runs 15 residues. CDR3 sequence (DNA): TGTGCCAGCAGCTCGGCCGGGGGACAGCAGTACGAGCAGTACTTC. Amino acid sequence: CASSSAGGQQYEQYF.

This clonotype was seen ten or more times. V gene TRBV12-3 or TRBV12-4 combines with J gene TRBJ2-1, with a weak D call TRBD1 (6 bases). Trimming cost V 8 bases and J 9 bases, with 17 bases left between them. This CDR3 is 13 amino acids long. The CDR3 loop reads CASLSPIQGEQFF. The DNA for the CDR3 is TGTGCCAGCTTGTCCCCCATACAGGGTGAGCAGTTCTTC.

This clonotype was seen once. V gene TRBV20-1 combines with J gene TRBJ2-7; maybe TRBD2 (6 bases). V lost 2 bases and J 2 bases, leaving 10 bases between the germline ends. Germline assignment: CDR1 DFQATT and CDR2 SNEGSKA (reference sequence). This CDR3 spans 13 amino acids. This CDR3 reads CSARLARTYEQYF. As DNA, the CDR3 is TGCAGTGCTAGACTAGCGAGAACCTACGAGCAGTACTTC.

This clonotype appeared many times. The V gene is TRBV28, the J gene TRBJ2-1, with 11 bases aligning to TRBD1. Trimming cost V 5 bases and J 3 bases; bases outside gene matches: 6. The CDR3 consists of 16 residues. Germline V lookup: CDR1 MDHEN, CDR2 SYDVKM. CDR3 DNA sequence: TGTGCCAGCAGTGACCCGGGACAGGGGGGCTACAATGAGCAGTTCTTC. Residues: CASSDPGQGGYNEQFF.

There are many counts of this clonotype. This rearrangement joins TRBV18 to TRBJ1-1; D possibly corresponds to TRBD1 (5 bases). Trimming removed 2 bases at V and 1 base at J, with 11 bases between. Germline V gene data show CDR1 as KGHSH and CDR2 as LQKENI. This CDR3 spans 15 amino acids. DNA of the CDR3: TGTGCCAGCTCACCAATAATCGGGGGGAACACTGAAGCTTTCTTT. It yields the protein CASSPIIGGNTEAFF.

V gene TRBV7-2 combines with J gene TRBJ2-5; D is unresolved. The CDR3 runs 12 residues. Trimming took off 2 bases at V and 5 bases at J, with 6 bases between the two ends. The germline gives CDR1 SGHTA, CDR2 FQGNSA. The CDR3 coding sequence is TGTGCCAGCAGCTTATTCAGCGAGACCCAGTACTTC. Amino acid sequence: CASSLFSETQYF.

This clonotype was observed at least ten times. V and J are TRBV30 and TRBJ1-1; no firm D call. The V gene lost 7 bases and the J gene lost 2 bases, with 11 bases spanning the gap. In germline, CDR1 is GTSNPN, CDR2 SVGIG (reference sequence). CDR3 length equals 12 residues. The CDR3 bases are TGTGCCTCACAGCACCCAAACACTGAAGCTTTCTTT. It is translated as CASQHPNTEAFF.

The chain uses TRBV28 and TRBJ2-7; D not certain. Trimming took 2 bases from V and 5 from J, leaving 13 bases between them. Germline CDR1 and CDR2: MDHEN and SYDVKM. The CDR3 covers 14 residues. CDR3 nucleotide sequence: TGTGCCAGCAGTTTAGATCCAGTAACTAACGAGCAGTACTTC. As protein: CASSLDPVTNEQYF. The complete variable domain, with remaining parts taken from reference TRBV28 and TRBJ2-7, reads DVKVTQSSRYLVKRTGEKVFLECVQDMDHENMFWYRQDPGLGLRLIYFSYDVKMKEKGDIPEGYSVSREKKERFSLILESASTNQTSMYLCASSLDPVTNEQYFGPGTRLTVT.

This clonotype was found many times. The rearrangement uses TRBV20-1 and TRBJ2-3; D remains unclear. This CDR3 comprises 12 residues. Germline CDR1 DFQATT, CDR2 SNEGSKA (reference sequence). V lost 4 bases and J lost 0, with 5 bases in between. The CDR3 spells CSAKSSTDTQYF. CDR3 coding DNA: TGCAGTGCTAAAAGTAGCACAGATACGCAGTATTTT.

There are many counts of this clonotype. The chain employs TRBV7-3 and TRBJ2-2; D remains unclear. V dropped 6 bases and J dropped 1 base, with 6 bases sitting between them. The CDR3 sequence is 13 residues long. Germline CDR1 reads SGHTA; CDR2 reads FQGTGA. The CDR3 loop reads CASRPENTGELFF. For the CDR3, the DNA is TGTGCCAGCAGACCCGAGAACACCGGGGAGCTGTTTTTT. The full variable domain, its missing parts supplied by reference TRBV7-3 and TRBJ2-2, is GAGVSQTPSNKVTEKGKYVELRCDPISGHTALYWYRQSLGQGPEFLIYFQGTGAADDSGLPNDRFFAVRPEGSVSTLKIQRTERGDSAVYLCASRPENTGELFFGEGSRLTVL.

The CDR3 DNA sequence: TGTGCCAGCTCACCACCGGGACTTACCTACGAGCAGTACTTC. Protein: CASSPPGLTYEQYF. V usage is TRBV18 and J usage is TRBJ2-7, with a weak D call TRBD2 (6 bases). V was clipped by 0 bases and J by 2 bases, with 8 bases between them. Germline V gene data show CDR1 as KGHSH and CDR2 as LQKENI. CDR3 length equals 14 residues.

This clonotype was counted only a few times. The rearrangement uses TRBV5-1 and TRBJ2-3; maybe TRBD2 (6 bases). The CDR3 contains 16 residues. Trimming took off 1 base at V and 2 bases at J, with 14 bases between the two ends. Per germline, CDR1 SGHRS and CDR2 YFSETQ. This CDR3 is CASSLLGGTATDTQYF. The CDR3 DNA follows: TGCGCCAGCAGCTTGTTAGGCGGGACCGCCACAGATACGCAGTATTTT. The full variable domain, with the rest looked up from reference TRBV5-1 and TRBJ2-3, is KAGVTQTPRYLIKTRGQQVTLSCSPISGHRSVSWYQQTPGQGLQFLFEYFSETQRNKGNFPGRFSGRQFSNSRSEMNVSTLELGDSALYLCASSLLGGTATDTQYFGPGTRLTVL.

The gene calls are TRBV3-1 and TRBJ2-1; the D gene is possibly TRBD2 (5 bases). Germline assignment: CDR1 LGHDT and CDR2 YNNKEL (reference sequence). Between the trimmed V and J ends, which lost 1 base and 7 bases, there was a span of 14 bases. This CDR3 spans 15 amino acids. CDR3 DNA: TGTGCCAGCAGCCAAGGATCGGGATGCGGGAATGAGCAGTTCTTC. Protein product: CASSQGSGCGNEQFF.

The V and J genes are TRBV7-3 and TRBJ2-2; 7 bases are a match to TRBD2. V trimming: 6 bases; J trimming: 8 bases; junction bases outside the gene matches: 3. Germline V gene data show CDR1 as SGHTA and CDR2 as FQGTGA. CDR3 size: 12 residues. The CDR3 spells CASRTSMGELFF. In DNA, the CDR3 is TGTGCCAGCAGGACTAGCATGGGGGAGCTGTTTTTT.